The 27 T cell receptor beta chains reported below all come from one sample, sequenced in a study of T cells after posttransplantation cyclophosphamide. Only in-frame clones appear in the TCRdb table, and some are missing; sequencing was by immunoSEQ multiplex PCR. The repertoire has about 24,000 clones, roughly 88% of them found once; the top ten carry around 6.5%. Sequences were obtained from PBMCs. The receptors come from a woman in her fifties or sixties with a blood cancer, CMV-positive, and with a related stem cell donor.

This chain joins TRBV29-1 and TRBJ1-3; D is unresolved. CDR1 is SQVTM, CDR2 ANQGSEA, per germline. Trimming pared 0 bases from V and 12 bases from J, leaving 6 bases between. The CDR3 is 10 amino acids. In DNA, the CDR3 is TGCAGCGTTGAAGATTCCATCATATATTTT. Encoded protein: CSVEDSIIYF.

The rearrangement joins TRBV5-1 to TRBJ2-5, with a tentative D call TRBD1 (6 bases). V lost 4 bases and J 2 bases, leaving 9 bases between the germline ends. Germline V lookup: CDR1 SGHRS, CDR2 YFSETQ. The CDR3 extends over 13 amino acids. CDR3 protein: CASSQGQQETQYF. The CDR3 DNA is TGCGCCAGCAGCCAAGGACAGCAAGAGACCCAGTACTTC.

This clone was detected a few times. The chain uses TRBV6-5 and TRBJ1-4, with D tentatively TRBD1 (5 bases). The V end lost 6 bases, the J end lost 4 bases, and 12 bases lay between the germline ends. Germline CDR1 reads MNHEY; CDR2 reads SVGAGI. CDR3 length equals 14 residues. The CDR3 loop reads CASSTQGGNEKLFF. In nucleotides, the CDR3 is TGTGCCAGCAGCACCCAGGGTGGTAATGAAAAACTGTTTTTT.

The chain joins TRBV29-1 to TRBJ2-3, with 15 bases aligning to TRBD2. The CDR3 totals 15 residues. Germline values: CDR1 SQVTM, CDR2 ANQGSEA. Losses at the gene ends were 7 bases for V and 5 bases for J; bases not matched to a gene: 7. The CDR3 nucleotides read TGCAGCGAATGGACTAGCGGGAGGGTGAAAGATACGCAGTATTTT. It is translated as CSEWTSGRVKDTQYF.

The chain carries TRBV5-1 and TRBJ2-3; possible D gene TRBD2, 7 bases. Trimming cost V 0 bases and J 3 bases, with 17 bases left between them. CDR3 size: 17 residues. Germline loops: CDR1 SGHRS, CDR2 YFSETQ. In DNA, the CDR3 is TGCGCCAGCAGCTTGGCCAGGGGCGGGAGTTCGACAGATACGCAGTATTTT. Translating gives CASSLARGGSSTDTQYF.

The CDR3 reads CATSRDRQGEPLHF. Written as DNA, the CDR3 is TGTGCCACCAGCAGAGATAGACAGGGGGAGCCCCTCCACTTT. This sequence joins TRBV15 and TRBJ1-6; TRBD1 agrees at 9 bases. Germline V gene data show CDR1 as LNHNV and CDR2 as YYDKDF (reference sequence). The V segment lost 0 bases and the J segment 13 bases; nucleotides outside the gene matches: 4. The CDR3 extends over 14 amino acids.

The chain uses TRBV19 and TRBJ2-7; 7 nucleotides agree with TRBD2. With 2 bases clipped from V and 4 bases from J, the junction kept 17 bases outside the gene matches. The CDR3 spans 18 residues. CDR1 and CDR2 from the germline V gene are LNHDA and SQIVND (reference sequence). The CDR3 sequence is CASSIPSGSGQGRYEQYF. In nucleotides, the CDR3 is TGTGCCAGTAGTATACCTAGTGGTAGCGGGCAGGGACGTTACGAGCAGTACTTC.

This chain uses TRBV27 with TRBJ2-7; D remains ambiguous. CDR1 is MNHEY, CDR2 SMNVEV, per germline (reference sequence). The CDR3 spans 15 residues. V was shortened by 3 bases and J by 0 bases, with 12 bases between the two germline ends. CDR3 DNA: TGTGCCAGCAGTTTCTGGGCAGCAAGCTCCTACGAGCAGTACTTC. Its protein is CASSFWAASSYEQYF.

The genes are TRBV7-9 and TRBJ2-3; 7 bases line up with TRBD2. Germline assignment: CDR1 SEHNR and CDR2 FQNEAQ (reference sequence). The CDR3 is made up of 16 amino acids. V was pared by 2 bases and J by 2 bases, with 7 bases of the junction left unmatched. DNA of the CDR3: TGTGCCAGCAGCTTATCATCAGGGAGGGCCACAGATACGCAGTATTTT. It codes for CASSLSSGRATDTQYF.

J is TRBJ2-5 and V is TRBV2, with D perhaps matching TRBD1 (6 bases). This CDR3 spans 14 amino acids. V lost 5 bases to trimming and J lost 5 bases, with 15 bases between them. The germline V gene has CDR1 SNHLY and CDR2 FYNNEI. The DNA for the CDR3 is TGTGCCAGCAGTTTACAGGGTGCGCGGGAGACCCAGTACTTC. Translated, it gives CASSLQGARETQYF.

The V gene is TRBV6-5, the J gene TRBJ2-7, with D perhaps TRBD2 (6 bases). V dropped 10 bases and J dropped 0 bases, with 13 bases sitting between them. The CDR3 totals 13 residues. CDR1 is MNHEY, CDR2 SVGAGI, per germline. The CDR3 nucleotides are TGTGCCACGACCTTAGCGGACTCCTACGAGCAGTACTTC. Protein sequence: CATTLADSYEQYF.

This clone occurred a few times. J is TRBJ2-7 and V is TRBV28, with 8 bases fitting TRBD1. V gave up 5 bases and J gave up 6 bases; unmatched junction bases: 12. CDR3 length: 15 residues. CDR1 is MDHEN, CDR2 SYDVKM, per germline. CDR3 bases: TGTGCCAGCAGTGAAACACCGGGACAGGTCATCGAGCAGTACTTC. Protein: CASSETPGQVIEQYF.

V usage is TRBV6-5 and J usage is TRBJ1-2; D perhaps matches TRBD1 (6 bases). V lost 1 base and J lost 8, with 11 bases in between. The CDR3 loop spans 13 amino acids. Looked up from germline, CDR1 is MNHEY and CDR2 is SVGAGI. The CDR3 protein is CASSYLQGWGYTF. CDR3 DNA sequence: TGTGCCAGCAGTTACTTACAGGGCTGGGGCTACACCTTC.

The chain carries TRBV5-6 and TRBJ2-2; 14 nucleotides agree with TRBD2. The CDR3 is made up of 16 amino acids. V shed 4 bases and J 7 bases; nucleotides not matched to a gene: 6. The germline V gene has CDR1 SGHDT and CDR2 YYEEEE. CDR3 sequence (DNA): TGTGCCAGCAGCGCGGGACTAGCGGGAGTCGGCGGGGAGCTGTTTTTT. As protein: CASSAGLAGVGGELFF.

The V gene is TRBV6-1, the J gene TRBJ1-3, with D possibly being TRBD1 (5 bases). The germline V gene encodes CDR1 MNHNS and CDR2 SASEGT. This CDR3 spans 15 amino acids. The V end was cut by 5 bases, the J end by 2 bases, with 13 bases between. The CDR3 bases are TGTGCCAGCAGTCACCAGGACAAGACTGGAAACACCATATATTTT. Translating it yields CASSHQDKTGNTIYF.

This chain uses TRBV7-9 with TRBJ2-1, with D perhaps TRBD1 (5 bases). The germline V and J ends were trimmed by 6 bases and 3 bases, with 15 bases remaining between them. In germline, CDR1 is SEHNR, CDR2 FQNEAQ (reference sequence). CDR3 size: 15 residues. DNA of the CDR3: TGTGCCAGCAGTGTCAGGGTTGGGGTCTACAATGAGCAGTTCTTC. Its protein is CASSVRVGVYNEQFF.

The sample holds one count of this clone. The chain combines TRBV5-1 with TRBJ2-2, with 16 bases identical to TRBD2. Germline lookup yields CDR1 SGHRS and CDR2 YFSETQ. V gave up 4 bases and J gave up 6 bases; unmatched junction bases: 6. The CDR3 loop spans 17 amino acids. CDR3 DNA: TGCGCCAGCAGCCAGGGACTAGCGGGAGGGCCGTCCGGGGAGCTGTTTTTT. It is translated as CASSQGLAGGPSGELFF.

This rearrangement joins TRBV5-1 to TRBJ2-5, with 11 bases lining up with TRBD2. There are 16 residues in the CDR3. From germline, CDR1 is SGHRS and CDR2 YFSETQ. The V segment lost 0 bases and the J segment 6 bases; nucleotides outside the gene matches: 7. CDR3 sequence reads: CASSLVTSGTRKTQYF. CDR3 DNA: TGCGCCAGCAGCTTGGTGACTAGCGGGACTCGCAAGACCCAGTACTTC.

The genes are TRBV6-5 and TRBJ1-1, with 9 bases aligning to TRBD1. From germline, CDR1 is MNHEY and CDR2 SVGAGI. The V and J ends lost 7 bases and 1 base, in that order; junction bases with no gene match: 4. The CDR3 runs to 14 residues. The CDR3 sequence: CASTADRGNTEAFF. CDR3 bases: TGTGCCAGCACCGCGGACAGGGGGAACACTGAAGCTTTCTTT.

This clone appeared a single time. The chain is built from TRBV5-6 and TRBJ1-4; unclear D gene. V was trimmed by 3 bases and J by 4 bases, leaving 13 bases between them. Germline CDR1 and CDR2: SGHDT and YYEEEE. This CDR3 comprises 15 residues. DNA for the CDR3: TGTGCCAGCAGCTCCTGGGCCAATTTTAATGAAAAACTGTTTTTT. Its protein is CASSSWANFNEKLFF. Variable domain in full (rest from reference TRBV5-6 and TRBJ1-4): DAGVTQSPTHLIKTRGQQVTLRCSPKSGHDTVSWYQQALGQGPQFIFQYYEEEERQRGNFPDRFSGHQFPNYSSELNVNALLLGDSALYLCASSSWANFNEKLFFGSGTQLSVL.

This clone was counted only a few times. The chain combines TRBV2 with TRBJ2-5; 8 bases agree with TRBD1. The CDR3 sequence is 14 residues long. Per the germline V gene, CDR1 is SNHLY and CDR2 is FYNNEI. The V gene end was trimmed by 2 bases and the J gene end by 2 bases; junction bases not matched to a gene: 1. The CDR3 DNA follows: TGTGCCAGCAGTGAAAACAGGGGGCAAGAGACCCAGTACTTC. It specifies CASSENRGQETQYF.

V is TRBV6-6 and J is TRBJ2-7; 7 bases agree with TRBD2. Germline V gene sequence: CDR1 MNHNY, CDR2 SVGAGI (reference sequence). The CDR3 runs 16 residues. V gave up 2 bases and J gave up 9 bases; unmatched junction bases: 16. CDR3 in amino acids: CASSYVGGSGVFGQYF. DNA of the CDR3: TGTGCCAGCAGTTACGTGGGCGGGAGTGGGGTATTCGGGCAGTACTTC.

The chain has TRBV2 and TRBJ1-6; possibly TRBD1 for D (5 bases). The germline V gene has CDR1 SNHLY and CDR2 FYNNEI. Trimming took 4 bases from V and 5 from J, leaving 12 bases between them. The length of the CDR3 is 15 residues. CDR3 DNA: TGTGCCAGCAGTGTGGGGCAGGTAGATAATTCACCCCTCCACTTT. This encodes CASSVGQVDNSPLHF.

This chain links TRBV5-6 with TRBJ2-1; 10 bases agree with TRBD2. The ends lost 2 bases at V and 0 bases at J; junction bases unmatched: 5. The CDR3 has 17 residues. In germline, CDR1 is SGHDT, CDR2 YYEEEE. CDR3 coding DNA: TGTGCCAGCAGCTTACTAGCGGGGCGGTCCTCCTACAATGAGCAGTTCTTC. It encodes CASSLLAGRSSYNEQFF.

The rearrangement links TRBV7-9 to TRBJ1-4; the D is unclear. This CDR3 has 16 residues. The V end was cut by 3 bases, the J end by 6 bases, with 17 bases between. Germline CDR1 and CDR2: SEHNR and FQNEAQ (reference sequence). The CDR3 spells CASSFGSVGRDEKLFF. The CDR3 DNA reads as TGTGCCAGCAGCTTTGGTTCGGTAGGGCGGGATGAAAAACTGTTTTTT.

The chain recombines TRBV11-2 with TRBJ2-5; 8 nucleotides line up with TRBD2. V shed 5 bases and J 0 bases; nucleotides not matched to a gene: 11. In germline, CDR1 is SGHAT, CDR2 FQNNGV. The CDR3 loop spans 17 amino acids. CDR3 in amino acids: CASSASIAGTYQETQYF. The CDR3, as DNA: TGTGCCAGCAGCGCGTCGATAGCGGGAACTTACCAAGAGACCCAGTACTTC.

This rearrangement joins TRBV7-9 to TRBJ2-5; a possible D gene is TRBD2 (7 bases). The CDR3 has 16 residues. The germline V gene encodes CDR1 SEHNR and CDR2 FQNEAQ (reference sequence). Trimming cost V 7 bases and J 1 base, with 19 bases left between them. The CDR3 region has the DNA TGTGCCAGCACCGCAAATGGGGGGGCGCCCCAAGAGACCCAGTACTTC. Its protein is CASTANGGAPQETQYF. The variable domain in full, completed from reference TRBV7-9 and TRBJ2-5, reads DTGVSQNPRHKITKRGQNVTFRCDPISEHNRLYWYRQTLGQGPEFLTYFQNEAQLEKSRLLSDRFSAERPKGSFSTLEIQRTEQGDSAMYLCASTANGGAPQETQYFGPGTRLLVL.